These T cell receptor beta chains were read from a single sample in a study of blood T cells in healthy people across ages. Each CDR3 protein gets one entry after TCRdb re-called the 5' RACE reads with MiXCR. The repertoire holds approximately 2,000,000 distinct CDR3 sequences, with 39% as singletons. The sample taken for sequencing was blood. The receptor set was obtained from a human donor in good health. CDR3s include the opening cysteine and the closing phenylalanine or tryptophan. Fields, in order: V gene, J gene, D gene, clone size, CDR3 protein, CDR3 DNA. A D gene is named only where the DNA matches it firmly. Rows may omit the clone size; those that give it use once, few, many or a size class.

TRBV7-2	TRBJ2-1	-	-	CASSDQWGEQFF	TGTGCCAGCAGCGATCAGTGGGGTGAGCAGTTCTTC
TRBV6-5	TRBJ1-2	TRBD1	-	CASSYSEGARGYTF	TGTGCCAGCAGTTACTCGGAGGGGGCACGGGGCTACACCTTC
TRBV4-3	TRBJ2-1	-	-	CASSQSRGQEQFF	TGCGCCAGCAGCCAAAGTCGGGGACAAGAGCAGTTCTTC
TRBV14	TRBJ1-5	-	few	CASLVRRVNQPQHF	TGTGCCAGTTTGGTAAGGCGAGTAAATCAGCCCCAGCATTTT
TRBV6-2/TRBV6-3	TRBJ2-1	TRBD2	-	CASSYQGSGGFFGEQFF	TGTGCCAGCAGTTACCAAGGTAGCGGGGGGTTTTTTGGTGAGCAGTTCTTC
TRBV12-3/TRBV12-4	TRBJ2-5	-	-	CASSPHHRSQYF	TGTGCCAGCAGCCCCCATCACAGATCCCAGTACTTC
TRBV6-2/TRBV6-3	TRBJ1-1	-	-	CASSHKRGYTEAFF	TGTGCCAGCAGTCACAAGAGGGGGTACACTGAAGCTTTCTTT
TRBV28	TRBJ2-7	-	-	CASSFPGLIEQYF	TGTGCCAGCAGTTTCCCGGGACTGATCGAGCAGTACTTC
TRBV28	TRBJ2-5	-	-	CASETPLERETQYF	TGTGCCAGCGAGACGCCTTTGGAGCGGGAGACCCAGTACTTC
TRBV20-1	TRBJ2-5	TRBD2	-	CSARIGTSVVGTQYF	TGCAGTGCTAGGATTGGGACTAGTGTCGTTGGGACCCAGTACTTC
TRBV7-2	TRBJ2-1	-	-	CASSKSGSEQFF	TGTGCCAGCAGCAAATCCGGGTCTGAGCAGTTCTTC
TRBV28	TRBJ1-2	TRBD1	-	CASSQGQLYGYTF	TGTGCCAGCAGCCAGGGACAGCTTTATGGCTACACCTTC
TRBV15	TRBJ1-5	-	-	CAQRRGRNSNQPQHF	TGTGCCCAGAGGCGGGGCCGGAATAGCAATCAGCCCCAGCATTTT
TRBV28	TRBJ2-3	TRBD2	few	CASSWQRGLYTDTQYF	TGTGCCAGCAGTTGGCAGCGGGGGCTCTACACAGATACGCAGTATTTT
TRBV5-1	TRBJ2-3	TRBD2	-	CASSFRDLAGADTQYF	TGCGCCAGCAGCTTCCGGGACTTGGCGGGGGCAGATACGCAGTATTTT
TRBV7-8	TRBJ2-5	-	-	CASSLDVGKETQYF	TGTGCCAGCAGCTTAGATGTCGGAAAAGAGACCCAGTACTTC
TRBV5-1	TRBJ1-2	TRBD1	-	CASSLDPGGNYGYTF	TGCGCCAGCAGCTTGGATCCAGGGGGGAACTATGGCTACACCTTC
TRBV6-2/TRBV6-3	TRBJ1-5	-	-	CASSHTSNQPQHF	TGTGCCAGCAGCCACACTAGCAATCAGCCCCAGCATTTT
TRBV6-6	TRBJ2-7	-	once	CASSYSEGIGGYEQYF	TGTGCCAGCAGTTATAGTGAGGGAATAGGAGGATACGAGCAGTACTTC
TRBV4-3	TRBJ2-7	TRBD2	-	CASSQTSGGGNEQYF	TGCGCCAGCAGCCAGACTAGCGGGGGGGGCAACGAGCAGTACTTC
TRBV10-2	TRBJ2-4	TRBD1	-	CASSEDRDSRLLAKNIQYF	TGCGCCAGCAGTGAAGACCGGGACAGCCGGCTTTTGGCCAAAAACATTCAGTACTTC
TRBV12-3/TRBV12-4	TRBJ1-2	-	once	CASSRQARYGYTF	TGTGCCAGCAGCAGACAGGCTCGCTATGGCTACACCTTC
TRBV7-2	TRBJ2-7	TRBD2	-	CASSLGLAGYGYEQYF	TGTGCCAGCAGCTTAGGTCTAGCGGGGTATGGGTACGAGCAGTACTTC
TRBV6-2/TRBV6-3	TRBJ2-3	-	few	CASSPKLVAQYF	TGTGCCAGCAGCCCCAAACTAGTCGCGCAGTATTTT
TRBV20-1	TRBJ1-1	-	few	CSARDSGRGTLAFF	TGCAGTGCTAGAGATTCGGGCAGGGGAACTCTAGCTTTCTTT
TRBV14	TRBJ1-6	-	-	CASSLMGRGGSPLHF	TGTGCCAGCAGCCTTATGGGCAGGGGAGGTTCACCCCTCCACTTT
TRBV11-2	TRBJ1-2	-	few	CASSLGRTDYGYTF	TGTGCCAGCAGCTTAGGGAGGACAGACTATGGCTACACCTTC
TRBV7-2	TRBJ2-7	TRBD2	-	CASSLISGGAYEQYF	TGTGCCAGCAGCTTGATAAGCGGGGGGGCCTACGAGCAGTACTTC
TRBV12-3/TRBV12-4	TRBJ2-3	-	-	CASSFWASTDTQYF	TGTGCCAGCAGTTTTTGGGCTAGCACAGATACGCAGTATTTT
TRBV7-9	TRBJ2-2	-	many	CASSLRGVDTGELFF	TGTGCCAGCAGCTTAAGGGGAGTAGACACCGGGGAGCTGTTTTTT
TRBV10-3	TRBJ1-1	TRBD1	-	CAMRGTARNTEAFF	TGTGCCATGCGGGGGACAGCGAGGAACACTGAAGCTTTCTTT
TRBV10-3	TRBJ2-7	-	-	CAISASSGGGAFYEQYF	TGTGCCATCAGTGCCTCTAGCGGAGGGGGGGCCTTCTACGAGCAGTACTTC
TRBV15	TRBJ2-6	-	-	CATSRKRQRSGANVLTF	TGTGCCACCAGCAGGAAAAGACAGCGCTCTGGGGCCAACGTCCTGACTTTC
TRBV6-2/TRBV6-3	TRBJ1-5	TRBD1	-	CASSNFRQGMNQPQHF	TGTGCCAGCAGCAACTTCCGACAGGGGATGAATCAGCCCCAGCATTTT
TRBV25-1	TRBJ1-2	TRBD1	-	CASRQGVRGYTF	TGTGCCAGCAGACAGGGGGTAAGAGGCTACACCTTC
TRBV10-3	TRBJ1-6	TRBD1	-	CATTRDRVDSPLHF	TGTGCCACAACCAGAGACAGGGTAGATTCACCCCTCCACTTT
TRBV20-1	TRBJ2-7	TRBD2	-	CSARVWAGTSGYEQYF	TGCAGTGCTAGAGTTTGGGCAGGGACTAGTGGCTACGAGCAGTACTTC
TRBV7-9	TRBJ1-2	-	-	CASSLLGPVYGYTF	TGTGCCAGCAGCTTACTCGGACCAGTTTATGGCTACACCTTC
TRBV28	TRBJ2-1	TRBD2	few	CASSSSGASGYNEQFF	TGTGCCAGCAGTTCATCTGGGGCTAGCGGATACAATGAGCAGTTCTTC
TRBV9	TRBJ2-3	TRBD2	-	CASSKIAGGNADTQYF	TGTGCCAGCAGCAAAATAGCGGGGGGGAACGCAGATACGCAGTATTTT
TRBV4-1	TRBJ2-5	TRBD2	few	CASSQDLLSGGRETQYF	TGCGCCAGCAGCCAAGATCTCCTTAGCGGGGGTAGAGAGACCCAGTACTTC
TRBV27	TRBJ1-1	TRBD1	-	CATDRDPEAFF	TGTGCCACCGACAGGGACCCTGAAGCTTTCTTT
TRBV29-1	TRBJ2-1	TRBD1	-	CSVQRDRSNNEQFF	TGCAGCGTTCAAAGGGACAGGTCAAACAATGAGCAGTTCTTC
TRBV27	TRBJ1-2	-	-	CASSFGSGLNYGYTF	TGTGCCAGCAGTTTCGGATCGGGACTAAACTATGGCTACACCTTC
TRBV7-2	TRBJ2-3	-	-	CACSSPQRPLTDTQYF	TGTGCCTGCAGCTCTCCACAGAGACCACTCACAGATACGCAGTATTTT
TRBV4-1	TRBJ2-1	-	many	CASSQESGYNEQFF	TGCGCCAGCAGCCAAGAATCCGGTTACAATGAGCAGTTCTTC
TRBV4-1	TRBJ2-5	TRBD1	few	CASSHLHGQAYQETQYF	TGCGCCAGCAGCCATCTCCACGGACAGGCATATCAAGAGACCCAGTACTTC
TRBV7-2	TRBJ2-7	TRBD1	-	CASSLTGGPTYEQYF	TGTGCCAGCAGCTTAACAGGGGGTCCAACCTACGAGCAGTACTTC
TRBV20-1	TRBJ2-7	TRBD2	-	CSALSGAYYEQYF	TGCAGTGCTCTTAGCGGGGCCTACTACGAGCAGTACTTC
TRBV21-1	TRBJ1-5	-	-	CASSKGDRVGNQPQHF	TGTGCCAGCAGCAAAGGGGACAGGGTTGGCAATCAGCCCCAGCATTTT
TRBV28	TRBJ1-2	-	-	CASSALVYGYTF	TGTGCCAGCAGTGCGTTAGTCTATGGCTACACCTTC
TRBV27	TRBJ1-4	TRBD1	-	CASSFLEDRGSEKLFF	TGTGCCAGCAGTTTCCTTGAGGACAGGGGGTCTGAAAAACTGTTTTTT
TRBV20-1	TRBJ2-1	TRBD2	-	CSAREGGGANNEQFF	TGCAGTGCTAGAGAAGGCGGGGGGGCCAACAATGAGCAGTTCTTC
TRBV20-1	TRBJ2-3	-	-	CSVRLARTDTQYF	TGCAGTGTGAGGCTAGCGCGCACAGATACGCAGTATTTT
TRBV6-1	TRBJ1-5	-	-	CASRDGGYQPQHF	TGTGCCAGCAGAGACGGAGGATATCAACCCCAGCATTTT
TRBV6-6	TRBJ1-1	TRBD1	-	CASSYSQGVAEAFF	TGTGCCAGCAGTTACTCGCAGGGGGTTGCTGAAGCTTTCTTT
TRBV7-9	TRBJ1-1	-	-	CASSLPTPFGAEAFF	TGTGCCAGCAGCCTACCCACCCCGTTTGGCGCTGAAGCTTTCTTT
TRBV6-1	TRBJ2-1	TRBD1	-	CASSAPGQGDPSQFF	TGTGCCAGCAGTGCTCCGGGACAGGGGGATCCATCACAGTTCTTC
TRBV20-1	TRBJ1-2	-	-	CSARDYRENGYTF	TGCAGTGCTAGAGATTACAGGGAGAATGGCTACACCTTC